This T cell receptor (beta chain) was identified during a study of cytomegalovirus exposure and HLA in healthy donors (dated by TCRdb to 2015 to 2018). Context from the whole study: An earlier analysis of approximately 550 of the donors reported 250 to 300 Gb of sequence data and 120 million or so unique TCR beta sequences from approximately 180 million T cells. An early release that covered 500 to 800 HLA-typed donors contained 300 to 350 gigabases of sequencing data and 85 million to 100 million unique TCR sequences. Of the roughly 400 genotyped donors, 81% were placed in the genetic ancestry cluster associated with self-reported Caucasian donors. The study aimed to test whether cataloging public T cell receptors could reveal signatures of past pathogen exposure. The study used immunosequencing to profile the T cell repertoires of 666 subjects and linked those repertoires to cytomegalovirus serostatus. In addition to the first cohort of 500 to 850 subjects, a separate validation cohort of about 120 different subjects was used. High-throughput TCR immunosequencing, statistical association of individual TCRs with disease status, and machine learning were combined to predict cytomegalovirus infection status. To study patterns of TCR occurrence, a later analysis re-analyzed previously published TCR beta repertoires from 500 to 850 donors and added high-resolution HLA genotyping. Rather than using new phenotypic data, the later analysis identified candidate immune exposures from TCR beta sequences and from how often those sequences occurred across donors. To decide whether each TCR beta V gene segment behaved as functional or pseudogenic, an earlier analysis of approximately 590 of the donors relied on high-throughput TCR beta sequencing. Alongside the repertoire data, information on donor age, sex, ethnicity and CMV serostatus was compiled. In a later genetic analysis, genome-wide SNP genotypes for about 65% of the 666 donors were used, and that subset was treated as a discovery cohort. Every discovery cohort repertoire had been produced on one sequencing platform. HLA typing included class I and class II loci at four-digit resolution. The number of donors typed differed by locus, with about 629-630 for A, B, C, DRB1 and DQB1, about 500 for DQA1, 600 to 610 for DPA1, and around 450 for DPB1. Four to six DR-DQ haplotypes were handled as single units for association and clustering, since linkage in the cohort was strong. Among 300 to 450 genotyped donors of the cohort, an average of about 240,000 unique TCR beta nucleotide sequences were sequenced per donor, about a sixth of them non-productive.

Here is what the overall study found, with its caveats: A further reported finding was that TCR beta sequences accurately predicted the HLA-A and HLA-B alleles for most subjects in the first cohort. Cytomegalovirus status was reported to be diagnosed by the classifier with high specificity and sensitivity in both the original and validation cohorts. A cluster of highly shared sequence variants was judged likely to be a technical artifact of the sequencing pipeline. Some IMGT-functional V segments, including TRBV6-2 and TRBV6-3, could not be distinguished by the 87-base-pair reads and were therefore excluded. Broadly in line with IMGT annotations, most TCR beta V segments showed up in productive rearrangements about 90% or about 30% of the time in an earlier analysis of around 600 of the donors. According to a later analysis, most CMV-associated TCR beta chains appeared to be HLA-restricted, and the HLA associations seemed to be driven largely by CMV exposure. The cohort was sequenced for TCR beta chains only, and without alpha or paired-chain data the features that could be detected were limited. An association between a missense DCLRE1C variant and V-gene and J-gene trimming of TCR beta chains was found in a later genetic analysis and replicated in an independent cohort. In a later genetic analysis, fewer N-insertions in productive TCRs were reported among donors in an Asian-associated ancestry cluster than the approximately 710-donor mean. For the cohort, immune exposure information was limited to CMV serostatus. Most TCR sequences were seen in very few donors, while some public TCRs were found in many individuals. According to a later analysis, parvovirus B19, influenza, CMV and Epstein-Barr virus appeared linked to several top co-occurrence clusters. The authors suggested that the approach could potentially be generalized to other disease states and immunological phenotypes. The presence/absence analyses assumed that sequencing depth was roughly uniform across donors, and that assumption may not be true. In vitro tests confirmed that a few of the cytomegalovirus-associated TCR beta chains recognize cytomegalovirus antigens. Correlated functional status among segregating V segments might be attributable to linkage disequilibrium, but an unknown experimental factor could not be ruled out. In a later analysis, HLA-associated TCR beta chains were found to be more clonally expanded and to have lower generation probabilities than equally common non-associated chains. Because counts were too low, fewer than 20 rarely observed V segments, including chromosome 9 orphons, were excluded from the earlier analysis of fewer than 650 of the donors. In a later analysis, around 17,000 TCR beta sequences were associated with specific HLA alleles at a false discovery rate of 0.05. According to a later analysis, TCR association rates differed among HLA loci, with DRB1 alleles showing the most associated TCRs and HLA-C alleles showing the fewest. The study gave a list of some 150 TCR beta chains associated with cytomegalovirus. Because some donors lacked HLA typing at each locus, the association tests relied only on the typed subset. Strong co-occurrence of HLA alleles, especially DR and DQ, made assigning TCR associations to individual alleles difficult.

Libraries were constructed by the immunoSEQ multiplex PCR assay. For the multiplex PCR, a mixture combining 60 forward primers for TCR Vbeta segments and 13 reverse primers for TCR Jbeta segments was used. The CDR3 region of rearranged TCR beta genes was amplified from genomic DNA with a multiplex PCR assay. The amplified TCR beta libraries were sequenced on the Illumina HiSeq System as 87-base-pair reads. In the authors' own workflow: A later analysis tallied about 77 million unique TCR beta chains across the 666 repertoires, and around 12 million of those chains were shared by two or more donors. To remove PCR and sequencing errors, raw reads were error-corrected and collapsed into unique sequences using a nearest-neighbor algorithm that merged closely related sequences. Alignment of CDR3 sequences to IMGT reference sequences was used to assign V, D and J gene segments. For a sequence to be retained, a match of at least six nucleotides was required to both a V gene segment and a J gene segment. Rearrangements were classified as productive when the CDR3 lacked stop codons and remained in frame with V and J, and all other rearrangements were classified as non-productive. Following IMGT convention, CDR3 was defined as the stretch from the second conserved V-encoded cysteine up to the conserved J-encoded phenylalanine. Sequences without an unambiguous match to a single V gene segment were excluded from the earlier analysis of over 500 of the donors. An earlier analysis of fewer than 750 of the donors classified V segments as functional when productive rearrangements were above 56.7% and as segregating when the standard deviation between donors was above 5%. A statistical classification framework was developed to diagnose cytomegalovirus status using the catalog of TCR beta chain sequences. In a later analysis, TCR nucleotide sequences were compared against IMGT/GENE-DB human TR gene sequences so that V and J genes could be assigned. Using the TCRdist pipeline, a later analysis assigned CDR3 sequences along with most-parsimonious VDJ recombination scenarios. In a later analysis, each TCR beta chain was defined by its CDR3 amino acid sequence together with its V-gene family, and reads lacking a unique V-gene family were excluded. In a later analysis, approximately 640 highly shared, low-generation-probability nucleotide sequences were removed to address suspected cross-contamination and a sequencing artifact. In a later analysis, a clonal expansion index for each public chain was calculated from normalized within-repertoire ranks of inferred template counts. In a later analysis, generation probabilities were computed using a VDJ recombination model fitted to out-of-frame rearrangements, and the results were checked against IGoR. Hypergeometric tests were used in a later analysis to score TCR-TCR, TCR-HLA and TCR-CMV co-occurrence, with a repertoire-size bias correction applied to the TCR pairs. False discovery rates were estimated in a later analysis by permuting HLA or CMV assignments 20 times. A later analysis grouped co-occurring TCRs with DBSCAN, adding TCRdist sequence similarity when clustering within HLA-allele-positive subsets. Co-occurrence clustering excluded repertoires with fewer than 30,000 or more than 120,000 public chains, plus five with anomalous nucleotide sharing. TCRdb carries this immuneACCESS record with in-frame sequences only. Its versions omit some clonotypes, under half of them owing to an unresolved V gene in the studies checked, with the rest unexplained. V and J calls and clone size come straight from that table; D and trimming were deduced from the DNA. The sample table shows some 150,000 clones, and around three fifths are seen once. The top ten clones comprise around 3% of the sample.

Including cysteine and phenylalanine, the CDR3 has 16 amino acids. The entry retains the CDR3 DNA only, 48 bases that are in frame from base 1. The germline V end is reduced by 2 bases and the J end by 2 bases; junction bases left unmatched: 5. CDR1 and CDR2 were assigned from the germline V gene (reference sequence) as SEHNR and FQNEAQ. The cohort was made up of hundreds of healthy bone marrow donors. All cohort members were sampled while nominally healthy, although unrecorded immune exposures were likely present. The donor was CMV seropositive and belonged to the group of 250 to 350 seropositive cohort members. A peripheral blood sample was collected from each donor, and TCR beta sequencing was performed on peripheral blood mononuclear cells. Genomic DNA was extracted from the blood cell samples with the Qiagen DNeasy Blood Extraction Kit. With regard to this clone: No antigen is known for it. No base quality information exists; no much larger clone differs at one position.

Sequencing was carried out using PBMCs. The rearrangement combines TRBV7-9 with TRBJ2-2; TRBD1 fits 7 bases in the junction. The clonotype comes from a woman aged 25 to 39 in good health and CMV-seropositive. The CDR3 reads CASSLLGQVNTGELFF. At the DNA level, the sequence is TGTGCCAGCAGCTTATTAGGACAGGTCAACACCGGGGAGCTGTTTTTT.